Presented here are 10 T cell receptor beta chains from one specimen sequenced in a study of blood T cell repertoires in COVID-19. Assay used: immunoSEQ multiplex PCR; TCRdb lists only in-frame clones, some missing. The data hold roughly 200,000 clones, with roughly 90% observed a single time. Material for sequencing was PBMCs or T cells enriched from blood (not recorded which). These receptors came from a woman in her 40s with acute COVID-19.

This clone was counted a single time. The chain combines TRBV25-1 with TRBJ1-2; TRBD1 is a possible D gene (5 bases). Trimming cost V 4 bases and J 4 bases, with 19 bases left between them. This CDR3 comprises 16 residues. The germline CDR1 and CDR2 sequences are MGHDK and SYGVNS. This CDR3 is CASSARGTGQIYGYTF. CDR3 DNA sequence: TGTGCCAGCAGTGCCCGTGGAACAGGTCAGATCTATGGCTACACCTTC.

The V gene is TRBV4-1, the J gene TRBJ1-3; the D gene is possibly TRBD1 (5 bases). The germline V and J ends were trimmed by 1 base and 3 bases, with 7 bases remaining between them. The CDR3 has 14 residues. Germline values: CDR1 MGHRA, CDR2 YSYEKL. Here the CDR3 reads CASSQGQGGNTIYF. In DNA, the CDR3 is TGCGCCAGCAGCCAAGGGCAGGGTGGAAACACCATATATTTT.

The V call is TRBV18, the J call TRBJ1-6; a weak D match, TRBD1 (5 bases). Looked up from germline, CDR1 is KGHSH and CDR2 is LQKENI. The CDR3 is made up of 15 amino acids. V was pared by 4 bases and J by 6 bases, with 13 bases between. In DNA, the CDR3 is TGTGCCAGCTCACAAGGGGCACAGAGTAATTCACCCCTCCACTTT. It translates to CASSQGAQSNSPLHF.

The chain employs TRBV19 and TRBJ2-6, with TRBD1 identical over 7 bases. The V segment lost 6 bases and the J segment 0 bases; nucleotides outside the gene matches: 14. The CDR3 contains 19 residues. From germline, CDR1 is LNHDA and CDR2 SQIVND (reference sequence). For the CDR3, the DNA is TGTGCCAGTAGCAAAACGCGGACAGGTTTCTTCTCTGGGGCCAACGTCCTGACTTTC. It specifies CASSKTRTGFFSGANVLTF.

This clone has more than one count but fewer than ten. The chain carries TRBV3-1 (or the pseudogene TRBV3-2) and TRBJ1-1; the match to TRBD1 covers 7 bases. The junction had 6 bases not matched to a gene; V was cut back by 1 base and J by 1 base. Germline assignment: CDR1 LGHDT and CDR2 YNNKEL (reference sequence). This CDR3 is built from 16 residues. The CDR3 region has the DNA TGTGCCAGCAGCCAAGGACAGGGACTGAAGAACACTGAAGCTTTCTTT. This translates into CASSQGQGLKNTEAFF.

DNA for the CDR3: TGTGCCAGCTCACCGCGGACTAGCGGGCAGCAAAACAATGAGCAGTTCTTC. Amino acids: CASSPRTSGQQNNEQFF. This sequence joins TRBV18 and TRBJ2-1; 11 bases fit TRBD2. Trimming at V came to 3 bases and at J to 5 bases, leaving 9 bases not matched to a gene. The CDR3 has 17 residues. CDR1 KGHSH and CDR2 LQKENI come from the germline V gene.

This chain links TRBV7-2 with TRBJ2-3; maybe TRBD2 (5 bases). This CDR3 is built from 17 residues. Trimming shortened V by 4 bases and J by 0 bases, and 17 bases separated the two germline ends. Germline V CDR1 and CDR2: SGHTA, FQGNSA. The CDR3 region has the DNA TGTGCCAGCAGCTGGTACTCGGACTCGTATAGCACAGATACGCAGTATTTT. As protein: CASSWYSDSYSTDTQYF.

The rearrangement links TRBV24-1 to TRBJ1-2, with TRBD1 matching 10 bases. This CDR3 is 15 amino acids long. Germline V gives CDR1 KGHDR, CDR2 SFDVKD. The V and J ends lost 3 bases and 8 bases, in that order; junction bases with no gene match: 8. DNA of the CDR3: TGTGCCACCAGTGATCCGACAGGGGGCCTTTGGGGCTACACCTTC. Translating gives CATSDPTGGLWGYTF.

The rearrangement links TRBV5-1 to TRBJ1-1; no firm D call. This CDR3 is built from 14 residues. Germline loops: CDR1 SGHRS, CDR2 YFSETQ. V was shortened by 2 bases and J by 1 base, with 9 bases between the two germline ends. CDR3 coding DNA: TGCGCCAGCAGCTTTAACGGGTGGAACACTGAAGCTTTCTTT. Its protein is CASSFNGWNTEAFF.

This chain joins TRBV18 and TRBJ1-1; perhaps TRBD1 as D (5 bases). Germline loops: CDR1 KGHSH, CDR2 LQKENI. Deletions cut 0 bases from V and 2 bases from J, with 10 bases between. The CDR3 has 15 residues. The CDR3 DNA is TGTGCCAGCTCACCACCTTCGGGACTTAACACTGAAGCTTTCTTT. Residues: CASSPPSGLNTEAFF.